A selection of T cell receptor beta chains follows, all from one sample in a study of graft-versus-host responses after intestinal transplantation. Measured with immunoSEQ multiplex PCR; TCRdb has only the in-frame clones, and not every one. The sample has 80,000 to 95,000 clones, about 92% seen once. The antigens of these receptors remain unknown. This specimen consisted of unstimulated CD8+ T cells sorted from spleen or lymph node cells, obtained before intestinal transplant. The receptors derive from a human donor who received an intestinal transplant. CDR3s include the opening cysteine and the closing phenylalanine or tryptophan.

V: TRBV5-1
CDR3: CASSLYPEDSYQETQYF

V: TRBV27
CDR3: CASRETGAGETQYF

V: TRBV5-1
CDR3: CASSIRTGGYEQYF

V: TRBV14
CDR3: CASSREGNIQYF

V: TRBV7-9
CDR3: CASSFRDRGPNPNYEQYF

V: TRBV19
CDR3: CASSIDRGTEAFF

V: TRBV6-5
CDR3: CASRSGQGFVYEQYF

V: TRBV2
CDR3: CASSSGGPNKPYEQYF

V: TRBV27
CDR3: CASSSGQGGNEQFF

V: TRBV6-6
CDR3: CASHLGDFDEQYF

V: TRBV21-1
CDR3: CASSRTRNSPLHF

V: TRBV10-2
CDR3: CASGQGYEAFF

V: TRBV11-3
CDR3: CASSSGLADKPYF

V: TRBV29-1
CDR3: CSVRLETQYF

V: TRBV6-5
CDR3: CASTVRSGDETQYF

V: TRBV12-5
CDR3: CASGFERATGELFF

V: TRBV6-5
CDR3: CASSYSNGGNSPLHF

V: TRBV4-1
CDR3: CASSQVTGRDYGYTF

V: TRBV29-1
CDR3: CSVPTGQGNYGYTF

V: TRBV25-1
CDR3: CASGSGGGSPLHF

V: TRBV7-9
CDR3: CASSLDQYNEQFF

V: TRBV4-1
CDR3: CASSHPRGGGNEQFF

V: TRBV27
CDR3: CASSSGLAGGGNTGELFF

V: TRBV13
CDR3: CASTYRVTDTQYF

V: TRBV2
CDR3: CASIPGQGSGYGYTF

V: TRBV6-5
CDR3: CASSYYQGAPYEQYF

V: TRBV27
CDR3: CASSIRGHPLNGYTF

V: TRBV6-1
CDR3: CASSTPGGAYGYTF

V: TRBV19
CDR3: CASSYRGNSPLHF

V: TRBV13
CDR3: CASSQGGNTEAFF

V: TRBV9
CDR3: CASSVSFYPQYF

V: TRBV30
CDR3: CWGTSGGTSSYNEQFF

V: TRBV4-3
CDR3: CASSQGRDYEQYF

V: TRBV7-2
CDR3: CASSWGNTEAFF

V: TRBV6-5
CDR3: CASSYSQGTYEQYF

V: TRBV7-9
CDR3: CASSLGTGLNEQFF

V: TRBV7-2
CDR3: CASSLVRGRYTGELFF

V: TRBV7-8
CDR3: CASSFRRGPNYGYTF

V: TRBV7-2
CDR3: CASSLGRLEGYTF

V: TRBV13
CDR3: CASSTSRSGANVLTF

V: TRBV7-6
CDR3: CASSSGTGGTNEKLFF